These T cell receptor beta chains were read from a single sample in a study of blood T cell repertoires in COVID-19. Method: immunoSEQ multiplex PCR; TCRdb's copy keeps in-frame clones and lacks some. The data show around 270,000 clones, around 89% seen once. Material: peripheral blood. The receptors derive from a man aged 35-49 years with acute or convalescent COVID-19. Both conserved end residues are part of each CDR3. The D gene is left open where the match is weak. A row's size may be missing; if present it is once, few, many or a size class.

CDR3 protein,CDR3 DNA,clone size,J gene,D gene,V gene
CASSRPGRTGELFF,TGTGCCAGCTCTCGCCCTGGGAGAACCGGGGAGCTGTTTTTT,-,TRBJ2-2,-,TRBV18
CASTPGGGAAFF,TGTGCCAGCACCCCGGGGGGGGGTGCAGCTTTCTTT,-,TRBJ1-1,-,TRBV12-3/TRBV12-4
CASSLYRTGTGSAYEQYF,TGTGCCAGCAGCCTCTACAGGACCGGGACAGGGAGCGCCTACGAGCAGTACTTC,-,TRBJ2-7,TRBD1,TRBV11-2
CATREGAGNTIYF,TGTGCCACCCGAGAGGGGGCTGGAAACACCATATATTTT,few,TRBJ1-3,-,TRBV10-3
CATSRLTQSYNEQFF,TGTGCCACCAGCAGATTAACACAATCCTACAATGAGCAGTTCTTC,-,TRBJ2-1,-,TRBV15
CASSPSQGQAGELFF,TGTGCCAGCTCACCATCACAGGGTCAGGCCGGGGAGCTGTTTTTT,-,TRBJ2-2,-,TRBV18
CASYRTGGADTQYF,TGCGCCAGCTACAGGACAGGGGGCGCAGATACGCAGTATTTT,-,TRBJ2-3,TRBD1,TRBV5-1
CASSLALAGVPNEQFF,TGCGCCAGCAGCTTGGCCCTCGCGGGGGTCCCCAATGAGCAGTTCTTC,-,TRBJ2-1,TRBD2,TRBV5-1
CASSTTGGTEAFF,TGTGCCAGCAGCACGACAGGGGGTACTGAAGCTTTCTTT,-,TRBJ1-1,TRBD1,TRBV7-9
CASSPQGGGQHYGYTF,TGTGCCAGCAGCCCACAGGGGGGCGGACAGCACTATGGCTACACCTTC,-,TRBJ1-2,TRBD1,TRBV9
CASSQVQGGEDTQYF,TGTGCCAGCAGCCAAGTGCAGGGTGGTGAAGATACGCAGTATTTT,-,TRBJ2-3,-,TRBV3-1/TRBV3-2
CASSEFGGYGYTF,TGTGCCAGCAGTGAATTCGGGGGCTATGGCTACACCTTC,-,TRBJ1-2,-,TRBV6-1
CASSQDRTPDRATGELFF,TGCGCCAGCAGCCAAGATCGTACCCCGGACAGGGCAACCGGGGAGCTGTTTTTT,-,TRBJ2-2,TRBD1,TRBV4-1
CASSLPGGGNTIYF,TGTGCCAGCAGCCTCCCGGGGGGAGGAAACACCATATATTTT,-,TRBJ1-3,-,TRBV5-6
CASSLGPTPDTQYF,TGTGCCAGCAGCTTAGGGCCGACTCCAGATACGCAGTATTTT,-,TRBJ2-3,-,TRBV11-2
CASSLAGGKGEQYF,TGCGCCAGCAGCTTGGCAGGGGGCAAGGGCGAGCAGTACTTC,-,TRBJ2-7,TRBD1,TRBV5-1
CASRQNRGRDIQYF,TGTGCCAGCAGGCAAAACAGGGGAAGGGACATTCAGTACTTC,-,TRBJ2-4,TRBD1,TRBV11-2
CASSEQVVAGEKLFF,TGTGCCAGCAGTGAACAGGTGGTTGCGGGGGAAAAACTGTTTTTT,-,TRBJ1-4,-,TRBV2
CSVGDTGGHGYTF,TGCAGCGTTGGGGATACAGGGGGCCATGGCTACACCTTC,-,TRBJ1-2,TRBD1,TRBV29-1
CASSPTWGAIKQSNQPQHF,TGTGCCAGTAGCCCCACCTGGGGAGCCATCAAACAAAGCAATCAGCCCCAGCATTTT,once,TRBJ1-5,-,TRBV19
CASSPPGARVYGYTF,TGTGCCAGCAGTCCCCCGGGAGCCAGGGTCTATGGCTACACCTTC,-,TRBJ1-2,-,TRBV28
CASSDRAGGETQYF,TGTGCCAGCAGTGACCGAGCAGGGGGAGAGACCCAGTACTTC,-,TRBJ2-5,TRBD1,TRBV2
CASSLAGGGISGANVLTF,TGCGCCAGCAGCTTGGCCGGGGGAGGTATCTCTGGGGCCAACGTCCTGACTTTC,-,TRBJ2-6,-,TRBV5-1
CASSTFGVYNEQFF,TGCGCCAGCAGCACCTTCGGGGTCTACAATGAGCAGTTCTTC,-,TRBJ2-1,-,TRBV5-1
CSVPILQGYGYTF,TGCAGCGTGCCAATCTTACAGGGCTATGGCTACACCTTC,-,TRBJ1-2,-,TRBV29-1
CSALEGVRAFF,TGCAGTGCTCTTGAGGGGGTCAGGGCTTTCTTT,-,TRBJ1-1,-,TRBV20-1
CASRENPGGSDTQYF,TGTGCCAGCAGAGAAAATCCGGGGGGGTCAGATACGCAGTATTTT,-,TRBJ2-3,TRBD2,TRBV7-6
CASSLTGDYGYTF,TGTGCCAGCAGTCTGACAGGGGACTATGGCTACACCTTC,-,TRBJ1-2,TRBD1,TRBV28
CASSPDRIMGELFF,TGTGCCAGCAGTCCGGACAGGATTATGGGGGAGCTGTTTTTT,-,TRBJ2-2,TRBD1,TRBV6-4
CASSAQGWGLTYSNQPQHF,TGTGCCAGCAGTGCCCAAGGATGGGGGCTTACGTATAGCAATCAGCCCCAGCATTTT,-,TRBJ1-5,-,TRBV6-1
CASSPPRVQANYGYTF,TGTGCCAGCAGCCCCCCCAGGGTACAAGCTAACTATGGCTACACCTTC,-,TRBJ1-2,-,TRBV9
CASSQLAQRLNNEQFF,TGTGCCAGCAGCCAACTAGCACAGCGATTAAACAATGAGCAGTTCTTC,once,TRBJ2-1,-,TRBV3-1/TRBV3-2
CATSDPKTPSTDTQYF,TGTGCCACCAGTGATCCCAAGACACCTAGCACAGATACGCAGTATTTT,-,TRBJ2-3,-,TRBV24-1
CASSLEGQALEKLFF,TGCGCCAGCAGCTTGGAGGGACAGGCGTTGGAAAAACTGTTTTTT,-,TRBJ1-4,TRBD1,TRBV5-1
CASRPGGATNEKLFF,TGCGCCAGCAGACCCGGGGGTGCAACTAATGAAAAACTGTTTTTT,few,TRBJ1-4,-,TRBV4-1
CAWSVWGGGEQYF,TGTGCCTGGAGTGTATGGGGGGGTGGCGAGCAGTACTTC,-,TRBJ2-7,TRBD2,TRBV30
CASSFGNTGGRDEQYF,TGTGCCAGCAGCTTCGGAAACACCGGAGGTAGAGACGAGCAGTACTTC,-,TRBJ2-7,-,TRBV9
CASSVAPGLAANEQFF,TGTGCCAGCAGCGTAGCCCCAGGACTAGCTGCCAATGAGCAGTTCTTC,-,TRBJ2-1,TRBD2,TRBV9
CASSNTGDGPQHF,TGTGCCAGCAGTAACACAGGGGACGGGCCCCAGCATTTT,-,TRBJ1-5,TRBD1,TRBV2
CASSALPPYSNQPQHF,TGTGCCAGCAGTGCCCTCCCCCCCTATAGCAATCAGCCCCAGCATTTT,once,TRBJ1-5,-,TRBV6-1
CAWSRTEYSPLHF,TGTGCCTGGAGCCGGACAGAGTACTCACCCCTCCACTTT,-,TRBJ1-6,-,TRBV30
CASRRGTSGDTIYF,TGTGCCTCCAGGAGGGGCACCTCCGGGGACACCATATATTTT,-,TRBJ1-3,-,TRBV19
CASSTPGQGADTQYF,TGTGCCAGCAGCACTCCGGGACAGGGCGCAGATACGCAGTATTTT,-,TRBJ2-3,TRBD1,TRBV5-4
CASSSFRDTYEQYF,TGTGCCAGCAGCTCCTTCCGGGACACCTACGAGCAGTACTTC,-,TRBJ2-7,-,TRBV7-2
CASSRDSEGNIQYF,TGCGCCAGCAGCAGGGACTCGGAGGGGAACATTCAGTACTTC,-,TRBJ2-4,-,TRBV5-1
CASSRPPLGLSTDTQYF,TGTGCCAGCAGCCGTCCTCCTCTCGGTTTAAGCACAGATACGCAGTATTTT,-,TRBJ2-3,-,TRBV27
CASSFGTGGRSNQPQHF,TGTGCCAGTAGTTTCGGGACAGGGGGAAGAAGCAATCAGCCCCAGCATTTT,-,TRBJ1-5,TRBD1,TRBV19
CASSRQGTEKLFF,TGTGCCAGCAGCCGACAGGGAACTGAAAAACTGTTTTTT,once,TRBJ1-4,TRBD1,TRBV3-1/TRBV3-2
CAISTESGIYGYTF,TGTGCCATCAGCACAGAGTCCGGGATCTATGGCTACACCTTC,-,TRBJ1-2,-,TRBV10-3
CASSLGPTSGLLSYEQYF,TGTGCCAGCAGCTTAGGCCCTACTAGCGGCCTCCTCTCCTACGAGCAGTACTTC,-,TRBJ2-7,TRBD2,TRBV7-2
CASSVGRGGTGQLYGYTF,TGTGCCAGCAGCGTAGGGAGAGGGGGAACAGGGCAGCTCTATGGCTACACCTTC,once,TRBJ1-2,-,TRBV9
CASSTTGTSGNTIYF,TGTGCCAGCAGCACGACAGGGACCTCTGGAAACACCATATATTTT,-,TRBJ1-3,TRBD1,TRBV5-6
CASSYLGQGSGYTF,TGTGCCAGCAGTTACCTGGGACAGGGCAGCGGCTACACCTTC,-,TRBJ1-2,TRBD1,TRBV6-5
CATSSRLAYEQYF,TGTGCCACCAGCAGTCGACTAGCTTACGAGCAGTACTTC,-,TRBJ2-7,TRBD2,TRBV15
CASSLGQGIYEQYF,TGCGCCAGCAGCTTAGGTCAGGGGATCTACGAGCAGTACTTC,-,TRBJ2-7,-,TRBV5-1